These 10 T cell receptor beta chains were all obtained from the same sample, sequenced in a study of early T cells in non-severe SARS-CoV-2 infection. TCRdb passed the 5' RACE reads through MiXCR, listing each CDR3 protein once. The sample gives more than 75,000 distinct CDR3 sequences, 14% of which show up once; roughly 6% is in the top ten. Specimen: whole blood. Every receptor here comes from an adult who was a healthcare worker with PCR-confirmed SARS-CoV-2 infection or an uninfected control (not recorded which).

This clonotype has only a few counts. The V call is TRBV12-3 or TRBV12-4, the J call TRBJ1-4, with 9 bases aligning to TRBD1. V was pared by 6 bases and J by 8 bases, with 7 bases of the junction left unmatched. This CDR3 comprises 14 residues. Written as DNA, the CDR3 is TGTGCCAGCAGCACCGGGACAGGGCGCGAAAAACTGTTTTTT. It yields the protein CASSTGTGREKLFF.

The chain is built from TRBV7-2 and TRBJ1-4; unclear D gene. The V and J ends lost 5 bases and 0 bases respectively, with 10 bases between them. Per germline, CDR1 SGHTA and CDR2 FQGNSA. The CDR3 is made up of 15 amino acids. The CDR3, as DNA: TGTGCCAGCAGCCAGGAACGGGCAACTAATGAAAAACTGTTTTTT. Its protein product is CASSQERATNEKLFF.

The DNA for the CDR3 is TGTGCCAGCAGCCGACAAGCGGGGGCGGCCTACGAGCAGTACTTC. It yields the protein CASSRQAGAAYEQYF. The rearrangement links TRBV3-1 to TRBJ2-7; 8 nucleotides match TRBD2. The germline CDR1 and CDR2 sequences are LGHDT and YNNKEL (reference sequence). CDR3 size: 15 residues. V lost 4 bases to trimming and J lost 2 bases; unmatched junction nucleotides: 7.

The sample holds a few counts of this clonotype. This chain links TRBV20-1 with TRBJ2-2; no definite D call. Germline CDR1 and CDR2: DFQATT and SNEGSKA (reference sequence). Trimming removed 2 bases from V and 1 base from J, with 8 bases in between. The CDR3 has 14 residues. CDR3 sequence: CSARRQRNTGELFF. The CDR3 nucleotides read TGCAGTGCTAGAAGGCAGAGGAACACCGGGGAGCTGTTTTTT.

This clonotype was recorded many times. The CDR3 loop is CASSQDGDRDAYEQYF. CDR3 nucleotides: TGTGCCAGCAGCCAAGACGGGGACAGGGACGCCTACGAGCAGTACTTC. The V gene is TRBV4-2, the J gene TRBJ2-7, with 9 bases identical to TRBD1. The CDR3 runs 16 residues. After removal of 0 bases from V and 2 bases from J, the junction contained 5 bases not matched to a gene. Germline-derived CDR1 and CDR2 are LGHNA and YNFKEQ.

In its sample, this clonotype was seen a few times. The chain employs TRBV30 and TRBJ2-7; 10 bases are shared with TRBD2. Per germline, CDR1 GTSNPN and CDR2 SVGIG (reference sequence). The ends lost 1 base at V and 0 bases at J; junction bases unmatched: 3. The CDR3 covers 15 residues. DNA of the CDR3: TGTGCCTGGAGTGAGTGGACTAGCGGCTCCTACGAGCAGTACTTC. Amino acid sequence: CAWSEWTSGSYEQYF.

The chain links TRBV5-1 to TRBJ1-1; D remains unclear. Per germline, CDR1 SGHRS and CDR2 YFSETQ. The V end lost 3 bases, the J end lost 4 bases, and 10 bases lay between the germline ends. CDR3 length: 13 residues. CDR3 sequence reads: CASSWEGVTEAFF. The CDR3 DNA is TGCGCCAGCAGCTGGGAGGGTGTCACTGAAGCTTTCTTT.

This clonotype has a handful of counts. V usage is TRBV5-8 and J usage is TRBJ2-1; 12 bases are shared with TRBD1. The CDR3 covers 16 residues. Germline V gives CDR1 SGHTS, CDR2 YDEGEE. Losses at the gene ends were 2 bases for V and 10 bases for J; bases not matched to a gene: 10. CDR3 in DNA: TGTGCCAGCAGCTTAACTGGGACAGGGGGCTACGAAGAGCAGTTCTTC. It codes for CASSLTGTGGYEEQFF. Combining the CDR3 with reference TRBV5-8 and TRBJ2-1 gives the whole variable domain EAGVTQSPTHLIKTRGQQATLRCSPISGHTSVYWYQQALGLGLQFLLWYDEGEERNRGNFPPRFSGRQFPNYSSELNVNALELEDSALYLCASSLTGTGGYEEQFFGPGTRLTVL.

This chain connects TRBV20-1 to TRBJ2-1, with D unresolved. V shed 4 bases and J shed 7 bases, with 11 bases lying between them. Germline lookup yields CDR1 DFQATT and CDR2 SNEGSKA (reference sequence). The CDR3 is 12 residues long. This CDR3 reads CSATAAINEQFF. CDR3 DNA sequence: TGCAGTGCTACGGCGGCTATTAATGAGCAGTTCTTC.

Only a few counts were recorded for this clonotype. One end of the junction varies from germline; a read error may be responsible. The chain carries TRBV4-3 and TRBJ1-1; no reliable D call. This CDR3 comprises 13 residues. In germline, CDR1 is LGHNA, CDR2 YSLEER. DNA of the CDR3: TGCGCCAGCAGCCAAGATCTAAACCCTGAGGCTTTCTTT. Protein sequence: CASSQDLNPEAFF.